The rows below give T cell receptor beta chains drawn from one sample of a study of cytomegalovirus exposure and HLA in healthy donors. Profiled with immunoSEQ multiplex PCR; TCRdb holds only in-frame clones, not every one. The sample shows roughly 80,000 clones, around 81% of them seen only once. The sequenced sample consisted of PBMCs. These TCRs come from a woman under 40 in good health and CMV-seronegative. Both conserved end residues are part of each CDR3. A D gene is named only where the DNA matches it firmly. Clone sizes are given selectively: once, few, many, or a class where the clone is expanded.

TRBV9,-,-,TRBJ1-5,TGTGCCAGCAGCGTAGAACCTGAGTGGAATCAGCCCCAGCATTTT,CASSVEPEWNQPQHF
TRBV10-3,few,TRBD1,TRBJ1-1,TGTGCCATCAGTGAACACAGGGGTCCCGGGAACACTGAAGCTTTCTTT,CAISEHRGPGNTEAFF
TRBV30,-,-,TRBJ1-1,TGTGCCTGGAGTTTGGGCAACCCGACCACTGAAGCTTTCTTT,CAWSLGNPTTEAFF
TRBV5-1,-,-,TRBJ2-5,TGCGCCAGCGGTCCCGGTGGGGCGGCCCAAGAGACCCAGTACTTC,CASGPGGAAQETQYF
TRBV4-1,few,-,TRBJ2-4,TGCGCCAGCACGCCAAGTCCTACCAAAAACATTCAGTACTTC,CASTPSPTKNIQYF
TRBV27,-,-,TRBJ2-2,TGTGCCAGCAGTTTCGAATTATCCGGGACCGGGGAGCTGTTTTTT,CASSFELSGTGELFF
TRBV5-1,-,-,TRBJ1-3,TGCGCCAGCAGCTTGGTCCCGCAGCGGGGGGCGCTGGGAAACACCATATATTTT,CASSLVPQRGALGNTIYF
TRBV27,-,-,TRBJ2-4,TGTGCCAGCAGCCCGGGGGTAGCCAAAAACATTCAGTACTTC,CASSPGVAKNIQYF
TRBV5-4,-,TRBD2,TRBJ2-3,TGTGCCAGCAGCTTGCTAGCGGGCGGCACAGATACGCAGTATTTT,CASSLLAGGTDTQYF
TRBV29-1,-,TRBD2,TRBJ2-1,TGCAGCGTTGAAAAGGGACTAGCGGGAAGCTCCTACAATGAGCAGTTCTTC,CSVEKGLAGSSYNEQFF
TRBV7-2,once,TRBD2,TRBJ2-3,TGTGCCAGCAGCTTAAGGGCTAGCGGGCAAGATACGCAGTATTTT,CASSLRASGQDTQYF
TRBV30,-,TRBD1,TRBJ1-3,TGTGCCTGGAGTGGGGGACACAGGGGAAGCCTCTCTGGAAACACCATATATTTT,CAWSGGHRGSLSGNTIYF
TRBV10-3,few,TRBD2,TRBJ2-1,TGTGCCATCAGTGAGGAGGCGGGAGGAATGAATGAGCAGTTCTTC,CAISEEAGGMNEQFF
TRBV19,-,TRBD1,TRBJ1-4,TGTGCCAGTAGGCTGGGACAGGGTAAGGAAAAACTGTTTTTT,CASRLGQGKEKLFF
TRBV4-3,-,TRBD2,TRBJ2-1,TGCGCCAGCAGCCACCATAGCGGGATGAATGAGCAGTTCTTC,CASSHHSGMNEQFF
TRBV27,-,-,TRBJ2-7,TGTGCCAGCAGTTATCTAGGGGGGGACTACGAGCAGTACTTC,CASSYLGGDYEQYF
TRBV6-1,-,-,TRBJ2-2,TGTGCCAGCAGAATTGGCAGTTTCACCGGGGAGCTGTTTTTT,CASRIGSFTGELFF
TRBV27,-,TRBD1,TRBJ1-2,TGTGCCAGCAGTTTATGGGGAAACAGGGGGTCCGGCTACACCTTC,CASSLWGNRGSGYTF
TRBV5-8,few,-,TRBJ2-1,TGTGCCAGCAGCTTACTACGAGGGCGTAACTGGTTGAATGAGCAGTTCTTC,CASSLLRGRNWLNEQFF
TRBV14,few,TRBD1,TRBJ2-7,TGTGCCAGCAGCAGGGGGCTGACCTACGAGCAGTACTTC,CASSRGLTYEQYF
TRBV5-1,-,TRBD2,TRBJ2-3,TGCGCCAGCAGCTTAAACGCGGGAGGGGGCACAGATACGCAGTATTTT,CASSLNAGGGTDTQYF
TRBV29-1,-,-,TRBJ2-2,TGCAGCTCCGGGGATCCCGGGGAGCTGTTTTTT,CSSGDPGELFF
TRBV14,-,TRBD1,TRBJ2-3,TGTGCCAGCAGCCAATTACAGGGGGGCGCCACAGATACGCAGTATTTT,CASSQLQGGATDTQYF
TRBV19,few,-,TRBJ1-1,TGTGCCAGTAGTATAGATCTAACCGCGGGAGTCGCTGAAGCTTTCTTT,CASSIDLTAGVAEAFF
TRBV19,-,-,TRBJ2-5,TGTGCCAGTAGTTCTACTCCAGGGTGGCGGGAGACCCAGTACTTC,CASSSTPGWRETQYF
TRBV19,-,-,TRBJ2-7,TGTGCCAGTAGGCCCACGGGTCCGCTATCCGAGCAGTACTTC,CASRPTGPLSEQYF
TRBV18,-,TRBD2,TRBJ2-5,TGTGCCAGCTCACCCCATCCAGCGGGACAAGAGACCCAGTACTTC,CASSPHPAGQETQYF
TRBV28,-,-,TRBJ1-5,TGTGCCAGCAGTTTAATTGAGCAGCCCCAGCATTTT,CASSLIEQPQHF
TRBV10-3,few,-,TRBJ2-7,TGTGCCATCAGTGGACGGGAGAGGGGCGAGCAGTACTTC,CAISGRERGEQYF
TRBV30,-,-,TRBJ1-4,TGTGCCTGGAAAGCGCAGGGTAATGAAAAACTGTTTTTT,CAWKAQGNEKLFF
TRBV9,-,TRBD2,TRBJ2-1,TGTGCCAGCAGTGCCAGGGCTAGCGGAAGCAATGAGCAGTTCTTC,CASSARASGSNEQFF
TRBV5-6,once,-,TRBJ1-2,TGTGCCAGCAGCAAGGTCGGGTTTGGCTATGGCTACACCTTC,CASSKVGFGYGYTF
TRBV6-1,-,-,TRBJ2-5,TGTGCCAGCAGGGAGCACCAAGGGACCCAGTACTTC,CASREHQGTQYF